This entry describes one T cell receptor beta chain. The clone's antigen remains unknown. Base qualities are missing; no much larger clone stands one base away. The data were obtained in a study of human T cells and chemical hapten exposure (TCRdb year 2021). In the study overall: For sensitization, 2% DPC in acetone was applied to a roughly 2 cm by roughly 2 cm area of upper inner arm skin. Throughout the roughly 25-week study period, patients were also given weekly therapeutic DPC doses on the scalp. Patch tests used Finn chambers with 0.01% DPC on the upper back, scored after 6 days by International Contact Dermatitis Research Group standards. Alopecia areata with under or over 50% scalp involvement, alopecia totalis and alopecia universalis were represented in the patient cohort, which was mostly female. The libraries were sequenced as a pool, and the TCR yield per sample differed mostly because of small variations in library volumes within the pool. In alopecia patients, the study followed how the peripheral blood TCR repertoire changed in vivo over primary and secondary sensitization to diphenylcyclopropenone (DPC), a hapten. Blood was sampled from patients pre-sensitization (week 0) and at 2, 6 and about 24 weeks after DPC sensitization. For TCR sequencing, blood came from about 29 alopecia patients at anywhere from one to four time points (pre-sensitization, 2, 6 and 24 weeks).

Deletion took 5 bases off V and 13 bases off J, with a span of 15 bases between the germline ends. The germline V gene supplies CDR1 SGHTA and CDR2 FQGNSA. The CDR3, cysteine through phenylalanine, is 12 amino acids long. Only the CDR3 portion is preserved as DNA: 36 bases, with reading frame beginning at the first base. In the paper's terms, the time point label means: patch test 1, 2 weeks after DPC sensitization. This specimen's treatment or condition label, interpreted: therapeutic diphenylcyclopropenone sensitization with weekly scalp DPC. At every patch-test visit, the blood draw took place before the patch test was put on. To be eligible, patients had to be aged 18 to 70, diagnosed with alopecia and judged suitable for DPC therapy, while pregnant patients were excluded. Unfractionated whole blood was collected in Tempus Blood RNA tubes, and total RNA was extracted from that blood. The library was produced with RACE. Sequencing was performed on a NextSeq 500. Library preparation attached unique molecular identifiers to individual cDNA molecules for quantitative, reproducible TCR counting. For every blood RNA sample, sequencing covered both the TCR alpha and TCR beta chains. The study's own analysis went as follows. The median number of TCRs per sample was 85,000 to 100,000, ranging from roughly 23,224 to 700,000. The Decombinator software suite was used to annotate V, J and CDR3 in the TCR reads. For PS versus PT1 abundance plots, all samples were subsampled to the same number of TCRs (28,000). TCRs were defined as expanded if absent before sensitization and observed at least eight times at the 2-week time point. In-frame beta chains were kept once TCRdb had trimmed the public reads at Q25 with fastp and called clones with MiXCR. Rows with one shared CDR3 protein collapse into an entry with the most common genes and DNA. TCRdb, rather than the study authors, made the V and J calls. The sample table contains about 100,000 distinct CDR3 sequences; only one count was recorded for roughly a tenth of them. The ten largest account for 2.2% of the sample.

Results and caveats for the whole study, not just this receptor: DPC sensitization did not change how many TCRs were above 1 in 1000 frequency, and no evidence was found of alterations in global repertoire structure. Significantly more large CDR3 similarity clusters were formed by expanded TCRs than by pre-sensitization or healthy control sets, consistent with antigen-driven responses. The number of PT1 expanded TCRs positively correlated with patch test score, significant at thresholds 8, 16 and 32 but not 4. Repeated subsampling changed both the strength of the expansion versus patch-test correlation and the threshold at which that correlation became significant. Alopecia, a presumed autoimmune disease, was present in all patients, so the immune response of the patients might differ from that of healthy individuals.

Rearrangement joined TRBV7-2 to TRBJ2-1, with the identity of the D gene unclear. This TCR was recovered from a man aged 40-55 years with alopecia areata. Some clones in this sample may be carry-over from other donors' samples. The sample in question was whole blood, obtained in connection with sensitization to the hapten diphenylcyclopropenone (DPC). In nucleotides, the sequence is TGTGCCAGCAGCCCCACCGAACAGATCCAGTTCTTC. Its amino acids are CASSPTEQIQFF.